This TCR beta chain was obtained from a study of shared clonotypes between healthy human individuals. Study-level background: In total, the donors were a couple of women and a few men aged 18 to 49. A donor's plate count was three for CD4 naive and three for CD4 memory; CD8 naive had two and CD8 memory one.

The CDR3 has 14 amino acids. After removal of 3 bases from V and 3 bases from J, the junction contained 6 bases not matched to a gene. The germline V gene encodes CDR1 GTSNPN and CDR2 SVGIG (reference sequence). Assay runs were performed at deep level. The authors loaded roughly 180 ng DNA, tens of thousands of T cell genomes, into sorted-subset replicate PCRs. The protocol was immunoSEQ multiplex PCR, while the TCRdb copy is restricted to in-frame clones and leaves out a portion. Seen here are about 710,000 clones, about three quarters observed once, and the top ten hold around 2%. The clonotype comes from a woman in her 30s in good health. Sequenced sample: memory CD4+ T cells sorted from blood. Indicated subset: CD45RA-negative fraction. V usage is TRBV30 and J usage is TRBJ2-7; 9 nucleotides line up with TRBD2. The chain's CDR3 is CAWRGLARDYEQYF. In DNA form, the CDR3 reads TGTGCCTGGAGGGGACTAGCCAGAGACTACGAGCAGTACTTC.